Shown below are 20 T cell receptor beta chains from a single sample sequenced in a study of regulatory T cells in long-lasting Graves disease. CDR3 regions were amplified by Arm-PCR using iRepertoire HTBI primers to build TCR beta libraries. TCRdb processed the multiplex PCR reads anew with MiXCR; each CDR3 protein has one entry. This sample carries about 540,000 distinct CDR3 sequences, about 13% of them seen once, and the ten largest clones take 8.5% to 10%. Time point here: newly diagnosed GD, antithyroid drugs for less than 3 months. RNA isolated from PBMCs was used to make the TCR library. This same sample was also part of a study on T cells in Graves' hyperthyroidism and ophthalmopathy.

The sample was peripheral blood mononuclear cells (PBMCs), taken at new diagnosis, from a patient treated with antithyroid drugs. The receptors stem from a man younger than 40 with Graves disease.

This clonotype has more than one count but fewer than ten. This sequence joins TRBV20-1 and TRBJ2-1, with a tentative D call TRBD2 (6 bases). Germline V lookup: CDR1 DFQATT, CDR2 SNEGSKA (reference sequence). The V gene lost 6 bases and the J gene lost 4 bases, with 16 bases spanning the gap. This CDR3 has 14 residues. CDR3 protein: CSALEPGLYNEQFF. In DNA form, the CDR3 reads TGCAGTGCCCTTGAACCGGGACTTTACAATGAGCAGTTCTTC.

This clonotype was recorded at least ten times. V gene TRBV20-1 combines with J gene TRBJ2-5; a possible D gene is TRBD2 (5 bases). Germline V CDR1 and CDR2: DFQATT, SNEGSKA (reference sequence). The CDR3 extends over 15 amino acids. Trimming shortened V by 1 base and J by 5 bases, and 17 bases separated the two germline ends. The CDR3 DNA reads as TGCAGTGCTAGAGGAAGCGGTGCGGATTGGGAGACCCAGTACTTC. Translating gives CSARGSGADWETQYF.

The rearrangement joins TRBV27 to TRBJ2-7; a possible D gene is TRBD1 (5 bases). This CDR3 region has 14 residues. In germline, CDR1 is MNHEY, CDR2 SMNVEV (reference sequence). Between the trimmed V and J ends, which lost 5 bases and 5 bases, there was a span of 16 bases. CDR3 DNA: TGTGCCAGCAGTGAGTTAGGCAGGGTACACGAGCAGTACTTC. It is translated as CASSELGRVHEQYF.

This rearrangement joins TRBV5-1 to TRBJ2-7; 8 bases agree with TRBD2. The CDR3 runs to 15 residues. The germline gives CDR1 SGHRS, CDR2 YFSETQ. The V segment lost 1 base and the J segment 4 bases; nucleotides outside the gene matches: 7. CDR3: CASSLYGRAGYEQYF. As DNA, the CDR3 is TGCGCCAGCAGCTTGTACGGGAGGGCCGGGTACGAGCAGTACTTC.

The chain recombines TRBV18 with TRBJ1-5; the D is unclear. The CDR3 runs to 14 residues. The V end lost 3 bases, the J end lost 0 bases, and 6 bases lay between the germline ends. Germline CDR1 KGHSH, CDR2 LQKENI. In nucleotides, the CDR3 is TGTGCCAGCTCACCGACGAATAGCAATCAGCCCCAGCATTTT. It translates to CASSPTNSNQPQHF.

V gene TRBV11-1 combines with J gene TRBJ2-2; TRBD1 is a possible D gene (5 bases). The CDR3 consists of 14 residues. Per germline, CDR1 SGHAT and CDR2 FQDESV (reference sequence). V was cut by 5 bases and J by 6 bases, with 13 bases left in between. CDR3 region: CASSLDSVPGELFF. In DNA, the CDR3 is TGTGCCAGCAGCCTCGACAGTGTTCCCGGGGAGCTGTTTTTT.

This clonotype was counted between two and nine times. This chain links TRBV20-1 with TRBJ1-4; 8 bases are a match to TRBD1. With V trimmed by 5 bases and J by 8 bases, 10 bases remained unmatched. Germline CDR1 and CDR2: DFQATT and SNEGSKA (reference sequence). This CDR3 spans 14 amino acids. Here the CDR3 reads CSAAGGPSGEKLFF. CDR3 nucleotides: TGCAGTGCTGCAGGGGGCCCGTCGGGGGAAAAACTGTTTTTT.

This clonotype has at least ten counts. The gene calls are TRBV30 and TRBJ1-2; 8 bases map to TRBD1. Germline V gene lookup returns CDR1 GTSNPN and CDR2 SVGIG (reference sequence). The CDR3 is 17 amino acids. V shed 1 base, J shed 3 bases, and the junction held 13 bases outside the gene matches. The CDR3 here is CAWSESGFRGRDYGYTF. CDR3 DNA: TGTGCCTGGAGTGAGAGTGGATTCAGGGGGCGGGACTATGGCTACACCTTC.

This clonotype was observed many times. The J gene is TRBJ2-5, the V gene TRBV20-1, with D possibly being TRBD2 (5 bases). The V gene lost 5 bases and the J gene lost 7 bases, with 11 bases spanning the gap. The CDR3 is 11 residues long. Germline V lookup: CDR1 DFQATT, CDR2 SNEGSKA (reference sequence). CDR3 coding DNA: TGCAGTGCTGATGCCCGGGGGACCCAGTACTTC. It is translated as CSADARGTQYF.

Only a few counts were recorded for this clonotype. The chain couples TRBV29-1 to TRBJ1-1; a weak D match, TRBD1 (5 bases). Germline V gives CDR1 SQVTM, CDR2 ANQGSEA. The CDR3 is made up of 13 amino acids. Trimming cost V 2 bases and J 6 bases, with 13 bases left between them. CDR3 region: CSVESGQRAEAFF. The DNA for the CDR3 is TGCAGCGTTGAATCGGGGCAGAGGGCTGAAGCTTTCTTT.

This clonotype was recorded at least ten times. This sequence joins TRBV13 and TRBJ2-7, with D perhaps TRBD2 (5 bases). V shed 3 bases and J shed 2 bases, with 8 bases lying between them. The CDR3 length is 13 residues. CDR1 and CDR2 from the germline V gene are PRHDT and FYEKMQ (reference sequence). The CDR3 DNA reads TGTGCCAGCAGCTTTTCAGCGGCCTACGAGCAGTACTTC. Its translation is CASSFSAAYEQYF.

This clonotype came up many times. The J gene is TRBJ2-3, the V gene TRBV6-2 or TRBV6-3; 10 nucleotides match TRBD2. Germline V gene lookup returns CDR1 MNHEY and CDR2 SVGEGT. V lost 1 base and J lost 7; bases outside the gene matches: 2. The CDR3 spans 14 residues. Written as DNA, the CDR3 is TGTGCCAGCAGTTACTTTACTAGCGGGAATACGCAGTATTTT. Amino acids: CASSYFTSGNTQYF.

V usage is TRBV2 and J usage is TRBJ2-7; TRBD2 agrees at 12 bases. The CDR3 covers 15 residues. J was trimmed by 3 bases and V by 6 bases; bases with no gene match: 6. CDR1 and CDR2 (germline): SNHLY, FYNNEI. The CDR3 region has the DNA TGTGCCAGCAGGGGGGGGACTAGCGGGTACTACGAGCAGTACTTC. Amino acid sequence: CASRGGTSGYYEQYF. The full variable domain, rest sourced from reference TRBV2 and TRBJ2-7, is EPEVTQTPSHQVTQMGQEVILRCVPISNHLYFYWYRQILGQKVEFLVSFYNNEISEKSEIFDDQFSVERPDGSNFTLKIRSTKLEDSAMYFCASRGGTSGYYEQYFGPGTRLTVT.

The chain is built from TRBV10-1 and TRBJ1-4, with D possibly TRBD1 on 5 matching bases. The germline CDR1 and CDR2 sequences are WNHNN and SYGVQD (reference sequence). This CDR3 spans 15 amino acids. The V end was cut by 5 bases, the J end by 7 bases, with 17 bases between. CDR3: CASSTDRDSPEKLFF. CDR3 coding DNA: TGCGCCAGCAGTACTGACCGGGACTCTCCTGAAAAACTGTTTTTT.

This clonotype was counted at least ten times. The chain is built from TRBV28 and TRBJ2-2; D tentatively reads TRBD1 or TRBD2 (6 bases each). The CDR3 has 14 residues. The germline V gene has CDR1 MDHEN and CDR2 SYDVKM. Trimming shortened V by 8 bases and J by 1 base, and 11 bases separated the two germline ends. Here the CDR3 DNA reads TGTGCCAGCCTGGAGGGGGGGAACACCGGGGAGCTGTTTTTT. It yields the protein CASLEGGNTGELFF.

This clonotype was counted ten times or more. The chain couples TRBV7-2 to TRBJ2-2, with 14 positions matching TRBD2. After removal of 5 bases from V and 7 bases from J, the junction contained 6 bases not matched to a gene. The CDR3 totals 16 residues. CDR1 and CDR2 (germline): SGHTA, FQGNSA. The CDR3 region is CASSTRTSGRFGELFF. The CDR3 region has the DNA TGTGCCAGCAGCACCCGGACTAGCGGGAGGTTCGGGGAGCTGTTTTTT.

Many counts were recorded for this clonotype. J is TRBJ2-2 and V is TRBV11-1, with a possible D match to TRBD2 (5 bases). The CDR3 is 15 amino acids. The germline CDR1 and CDR2 sequences are SGHAT and FQDESV (reference sequence). V shed 4 bases and J shed 7 bases, with 16 bases lying between them. This CDR3 is CASSWFQGSSGELFF. CDR3 nucleotides: TGTGCCAGCAGCTGGTTTCAAGGGAGCAGCGGGGAGCTGTTTTTT.

The rearrangement uses TRBV9 and TRBJ2-7, with D possibly being TRBD2 (5 bases). Trimming removed 0 bases from V and 5 bases from J, with 15 bases in between. The germline V gene has CDR1 SGDLS and CDR2 YYNGEE. The CDR3 length is 15 residues. The CDR3 nucleotides read TGTGCCAGCAGCGTAGGGGCTAGCACCATCCACGAGCAGTACTTC. Its translation: CASSVGASTIHEQYF. The complete variable domain, with remaining parts taken from reference TRBV9 and TRBJ2-7, reads DSGVTQTPKHLITATGQRVTLRCSPRSGDLSVYWYQQSLDQGLQFLIQYYNGEERAKGNILERFSAQQFPDLHSELNLSSLELGDSALYFCASSVGASTIHEQYFGPGTRLTVT.

As concerns this clonotype: This may stem from a read error, because a much larger clone lies one nucleotide away. The chain is built from TRBV24-1 and TRBJ2-5; D not certain. The V end lost 7 bases, the J end lost 5 bases, and 4 bases lay between the germline ends. Germline V gene lookup returns CDR1 KGHDR and CDR2 SFDVKD. This CDR3 is built from 10 residues. The CDR3: CATRKETQYF. CDR3 sequence (DNA): TGTGCCACCAGGAAGGAGACCCAGTACTTC.

This clonotype has a handful of counts. The V gene is TRBV7-3, the J gene TRBJ2-1; the D gene could be TRBD1 or TRBD2 (6 bases each). The CDR3 extends over 17 amino acids. Trimming took 4 bases from V and 6 from J, leaving 22 bases between them. Germline CDR1 reads SGHTA; CDR2 reads FQGTGA. The CDR3 is CASSWGRVRGAGNEQFF. DNA for the CDR3: TGTGCCAGCAGCTGGGGGCGTGTTCGCGGGGCGGGCAATGAGCAGTTCTTC.